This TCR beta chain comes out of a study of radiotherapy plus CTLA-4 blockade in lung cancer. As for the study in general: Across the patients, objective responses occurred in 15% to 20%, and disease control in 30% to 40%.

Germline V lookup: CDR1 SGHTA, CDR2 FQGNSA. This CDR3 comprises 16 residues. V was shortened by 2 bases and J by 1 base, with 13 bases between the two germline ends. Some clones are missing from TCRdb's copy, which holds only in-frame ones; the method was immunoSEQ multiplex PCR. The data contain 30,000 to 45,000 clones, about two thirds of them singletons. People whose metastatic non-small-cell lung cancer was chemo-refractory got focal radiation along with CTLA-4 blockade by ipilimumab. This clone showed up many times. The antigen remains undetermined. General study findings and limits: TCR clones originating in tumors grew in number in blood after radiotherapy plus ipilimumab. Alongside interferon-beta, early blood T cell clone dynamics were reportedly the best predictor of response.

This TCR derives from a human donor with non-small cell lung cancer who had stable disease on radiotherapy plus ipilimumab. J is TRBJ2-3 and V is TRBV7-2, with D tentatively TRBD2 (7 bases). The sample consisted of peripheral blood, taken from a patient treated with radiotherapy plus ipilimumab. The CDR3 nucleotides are TGTGCCAGCAGCTTATATACGGGGGGCCGCACAGATACGCAGTATTTT. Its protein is CASSLYTGGRTDTQYF.